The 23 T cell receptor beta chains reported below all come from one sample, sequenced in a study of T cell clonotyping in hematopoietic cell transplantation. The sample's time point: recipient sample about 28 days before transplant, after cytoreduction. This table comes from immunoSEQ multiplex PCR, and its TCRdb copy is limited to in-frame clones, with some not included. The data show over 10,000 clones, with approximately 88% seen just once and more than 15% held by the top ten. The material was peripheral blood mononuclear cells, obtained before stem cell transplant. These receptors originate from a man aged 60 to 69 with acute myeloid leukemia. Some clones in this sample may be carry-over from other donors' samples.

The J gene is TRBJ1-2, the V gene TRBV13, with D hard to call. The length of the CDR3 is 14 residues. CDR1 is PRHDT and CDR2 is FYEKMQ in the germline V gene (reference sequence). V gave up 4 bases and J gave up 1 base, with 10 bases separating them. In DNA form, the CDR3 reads TGTGCCAGCAGCTCTGGGTCGATTAACTATGGCTACACCTTC. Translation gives CASSSGSINYGYTF. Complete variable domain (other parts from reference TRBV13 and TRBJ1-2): AAGVIQSPRHLIKEKRETATLKCYPIPRHDTVYWYQQGPGQDPQFLISFYEKMQSDKGSIPDRFSAQQFSDYHSELNMSSLELGDSALYFCASSSGSINYGYTFGSGTRLTVV.

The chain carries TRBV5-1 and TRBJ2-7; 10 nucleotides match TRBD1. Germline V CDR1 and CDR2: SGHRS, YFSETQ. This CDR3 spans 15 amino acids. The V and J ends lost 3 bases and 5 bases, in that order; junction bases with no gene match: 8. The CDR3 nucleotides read TGCGCCAGCAGCTCCCAGGGACAGGGGATCAACGAGCAGTACTTC. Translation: CASSSQGQGINEQYF.

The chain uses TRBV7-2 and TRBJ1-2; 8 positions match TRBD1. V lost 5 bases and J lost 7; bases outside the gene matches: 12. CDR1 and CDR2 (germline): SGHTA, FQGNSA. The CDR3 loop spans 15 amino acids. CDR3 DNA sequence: TGTGCCAGCAGCGTAGGGACAGGAGTCCCTGGTGGCTACACCTTC. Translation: CASSVGTGVPGGYTF.

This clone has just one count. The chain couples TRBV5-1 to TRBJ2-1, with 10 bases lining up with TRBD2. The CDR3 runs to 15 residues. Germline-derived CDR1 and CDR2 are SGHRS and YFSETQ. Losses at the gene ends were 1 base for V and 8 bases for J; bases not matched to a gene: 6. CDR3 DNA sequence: TGCGCCAGCAGCTTGAGGAGCGGGGGGGCGCATGAGCAGTTCTTC. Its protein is CASSLRSGGAHEQFF.

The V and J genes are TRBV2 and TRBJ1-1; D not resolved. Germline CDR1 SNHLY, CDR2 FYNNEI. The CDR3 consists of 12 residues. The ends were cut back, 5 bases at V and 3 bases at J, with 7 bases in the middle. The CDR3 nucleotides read TGTGCCAGCAGTAGTTCGGACACTGAAGCTTTCTTT. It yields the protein CASSSSDTEAFF.

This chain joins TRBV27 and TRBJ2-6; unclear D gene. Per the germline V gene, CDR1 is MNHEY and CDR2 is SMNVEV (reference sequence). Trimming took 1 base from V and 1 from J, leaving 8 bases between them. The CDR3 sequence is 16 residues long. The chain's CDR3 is CASSLLVDSGANVLTF. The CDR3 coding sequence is TGTGCCAGCAGTTTATTAGTAGATTCTGGGGCCAACGTCCTGACTTTC.

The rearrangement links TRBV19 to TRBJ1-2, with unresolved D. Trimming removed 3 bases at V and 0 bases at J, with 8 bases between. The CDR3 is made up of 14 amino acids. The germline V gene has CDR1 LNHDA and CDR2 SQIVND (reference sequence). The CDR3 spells CASSINGANYGYTF. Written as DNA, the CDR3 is TGTGCCAGTAGTATTAATGGCGCTAACTATGGCTACACCTTC.

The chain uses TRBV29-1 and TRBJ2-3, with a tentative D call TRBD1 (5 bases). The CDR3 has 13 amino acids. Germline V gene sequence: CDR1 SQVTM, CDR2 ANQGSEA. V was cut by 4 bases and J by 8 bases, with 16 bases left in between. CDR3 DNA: TGCAGCGTTGCGGACAATTGGATGGGTACGCAGTATTTT. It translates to CSVADNWMGTQYF.

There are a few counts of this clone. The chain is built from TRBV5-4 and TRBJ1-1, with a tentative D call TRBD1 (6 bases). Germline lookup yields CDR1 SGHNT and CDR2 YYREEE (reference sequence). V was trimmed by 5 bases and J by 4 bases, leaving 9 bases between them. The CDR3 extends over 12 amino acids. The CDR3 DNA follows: TGTGCCAGCAGGCAGGGGACCACTGAAGCTTTCTTT. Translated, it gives CASRQGTTEAFF.

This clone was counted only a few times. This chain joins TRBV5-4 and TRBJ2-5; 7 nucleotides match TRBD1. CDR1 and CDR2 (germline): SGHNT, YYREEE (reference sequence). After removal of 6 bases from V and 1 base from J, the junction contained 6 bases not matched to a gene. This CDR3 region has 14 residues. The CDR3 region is CASIQGQVQETQYF. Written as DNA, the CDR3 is TGTGCCAGCATCCAAGGACAGGTCCAAGAGACCCAGTACTTC.

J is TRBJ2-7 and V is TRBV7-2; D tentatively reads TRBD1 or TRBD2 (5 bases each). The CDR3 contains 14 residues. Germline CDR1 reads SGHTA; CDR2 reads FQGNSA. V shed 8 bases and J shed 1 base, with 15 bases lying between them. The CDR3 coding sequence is TGTGCCAGCCGCCCCGGGACGGATTCCTACGAGCAGTACTTC. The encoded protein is CASRPGTDSYEQYF.

The CDR3 DNA is TGTGCCAGTAGTACGTCAGGGGACTCTGGAAACACCATATATTTT. This encodes CASSTSGDSGNTIYF. J is TRBJ1-3 and V is TRBV19; TRBD1 is a possible D gene (6 bases). The ends were cut back, 4 bases at V and 0 bases at J, with 10 bases in the middle. The CDR3 is 15 amino acids. Germline V gene data show CDR1 as LNHDA and CDR2 as SQIVND (reference sequence).

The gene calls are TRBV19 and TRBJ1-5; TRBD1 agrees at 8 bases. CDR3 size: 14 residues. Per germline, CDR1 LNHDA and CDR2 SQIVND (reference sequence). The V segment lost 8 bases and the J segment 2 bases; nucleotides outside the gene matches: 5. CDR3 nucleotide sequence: TGTGCCAGTGCCGACAGGGGCGGCAATCAGCCCCAGCATTTT. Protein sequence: CASADRGGNQPQHF.

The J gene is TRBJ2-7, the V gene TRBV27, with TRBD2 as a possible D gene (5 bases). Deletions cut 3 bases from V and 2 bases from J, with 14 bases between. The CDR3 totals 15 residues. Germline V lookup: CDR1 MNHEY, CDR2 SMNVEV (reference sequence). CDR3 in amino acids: CASSLGELTTYEQYF. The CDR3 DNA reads TGTGCCAGCAGTTTGGGAGAGCTCACTACCTACGAGCAGTACTTC.

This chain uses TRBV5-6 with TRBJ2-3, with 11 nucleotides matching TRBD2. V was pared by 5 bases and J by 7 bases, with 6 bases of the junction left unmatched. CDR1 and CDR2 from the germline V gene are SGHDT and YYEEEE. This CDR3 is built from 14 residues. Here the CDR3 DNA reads TGTGCCAGCAGATCCGGGACTAGCGGCTATACGCAGTATTTT. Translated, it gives CASRSGTSGYTQYF.

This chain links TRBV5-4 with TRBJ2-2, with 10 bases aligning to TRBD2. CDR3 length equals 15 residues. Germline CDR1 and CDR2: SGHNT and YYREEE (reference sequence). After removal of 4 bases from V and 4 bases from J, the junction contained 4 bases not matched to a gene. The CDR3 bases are TGTGCCAGCAGCCCAGCGGGGGGGCCCACCGGGGAGCTGTTTTTT. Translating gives CASSPAGGPTGELFF.

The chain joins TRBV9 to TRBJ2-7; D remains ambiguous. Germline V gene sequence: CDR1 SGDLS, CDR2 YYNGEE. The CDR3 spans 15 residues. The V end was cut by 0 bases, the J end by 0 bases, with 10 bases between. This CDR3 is CASSVAHSSSYEQYF. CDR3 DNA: TGTGCCAGCAGCGTAGCGCACTCGAGCTCCTACGAGCAGTACTTC.

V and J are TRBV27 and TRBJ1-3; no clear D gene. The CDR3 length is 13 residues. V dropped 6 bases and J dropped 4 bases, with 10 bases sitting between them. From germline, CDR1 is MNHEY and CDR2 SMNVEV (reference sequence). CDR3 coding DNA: TGTGCCAGCAGCCTCATGATCGGAAACACCATATATTTT. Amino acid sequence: CASSLMIGNTIYF.

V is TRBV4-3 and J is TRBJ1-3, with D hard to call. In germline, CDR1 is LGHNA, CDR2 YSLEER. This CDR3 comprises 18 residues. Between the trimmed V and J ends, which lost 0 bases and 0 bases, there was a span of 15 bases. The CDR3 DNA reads TGCGCCAGCAGCCAAGATCTGGGCAGCAACCCCTCTGGAAACACCATATATTTT. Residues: CASSQDLGSNPSGNTIYF.

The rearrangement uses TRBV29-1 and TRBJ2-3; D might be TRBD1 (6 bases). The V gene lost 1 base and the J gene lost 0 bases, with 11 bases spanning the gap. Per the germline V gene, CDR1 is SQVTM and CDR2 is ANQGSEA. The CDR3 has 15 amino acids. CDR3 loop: CSVEGGRGSTDTQYF. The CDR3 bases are TGCAGCGTTGAAGGTGGAAGGGGGAGCACAGATACGCAGTATTTT.

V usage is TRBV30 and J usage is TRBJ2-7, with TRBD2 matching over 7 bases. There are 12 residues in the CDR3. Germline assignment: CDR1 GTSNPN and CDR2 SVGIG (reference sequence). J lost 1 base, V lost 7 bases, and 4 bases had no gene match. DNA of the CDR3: TGTGCCTCGGGGAGGGTGTCCTACGAGCAGTACTTC. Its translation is CASGRVSYEQYF.

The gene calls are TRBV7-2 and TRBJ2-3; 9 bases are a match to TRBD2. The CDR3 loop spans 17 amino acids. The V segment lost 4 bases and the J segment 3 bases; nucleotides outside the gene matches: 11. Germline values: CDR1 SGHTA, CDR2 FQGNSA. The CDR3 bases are TGTGCCAGCAGCTCTTTCAGGGGGACTAGCAATACAGATACGCAGTATTTT. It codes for CASSSFRGTSNTDTQYF.

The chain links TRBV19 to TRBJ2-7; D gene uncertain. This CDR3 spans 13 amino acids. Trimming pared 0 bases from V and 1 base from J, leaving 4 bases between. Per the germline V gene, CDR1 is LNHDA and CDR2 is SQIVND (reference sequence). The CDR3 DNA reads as TGTGCCAGTAGTATAGACAGGTCCTACGAGCAGTACTTC. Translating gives CASSIDRSYEQYF.